This TCR beta chain was captured in a study of T cells in Graves' hyperthyroidism and ophthalmopathy. Whole-study context: Peripheral blood was secured at the point of initial diagnosis, before any treatment.

Trimming took off 1 base at V and 7 bases at J, with 17 bases between the two ends. Germline assignment: CDR1 SQVTM and CDR2 ANQGSEA. The CDR3 covers 15 residues. Amplification of TCR beta CDR3 regions was performed using RNA transcripts as template. The primer set for the first-round RT-PCR of the TCR CDR3 was HTBI. MiXCR, run by TCRdb on the multiplex PCR reads, gives a single entry per CDR3 protein. Altogether more than 100,000 distinct CDR3 sequences are present, approximately 48% being singletons, with the ten largest covering approximately 30%. The clonotype originates from a middle-aged man with Graves' hyperthyroidism. J is TRBJ1-5 and V is TRBV29-1; a possible D gene is TRBD1 (6 bases). The sequencing input was blood. The CDR3 region is CSVEGQGSGEQPQHF. CDR3 DNA sequence: TGCAGCGTTGAAGGCCAGGGGAGCGGCGAGCAGCCCCAGCATTTT.